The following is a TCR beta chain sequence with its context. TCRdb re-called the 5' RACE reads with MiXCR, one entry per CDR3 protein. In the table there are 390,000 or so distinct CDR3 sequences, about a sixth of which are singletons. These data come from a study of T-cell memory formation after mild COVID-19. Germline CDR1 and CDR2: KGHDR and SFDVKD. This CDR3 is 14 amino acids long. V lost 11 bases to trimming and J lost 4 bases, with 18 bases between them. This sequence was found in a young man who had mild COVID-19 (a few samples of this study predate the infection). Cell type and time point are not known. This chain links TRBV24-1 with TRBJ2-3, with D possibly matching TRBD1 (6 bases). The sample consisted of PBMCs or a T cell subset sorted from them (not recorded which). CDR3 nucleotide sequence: TGTGCCATCAGCCCCGTGGGGGCCGCAGATACGCAGTATTTT. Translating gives CAISPVGAADTQYF.